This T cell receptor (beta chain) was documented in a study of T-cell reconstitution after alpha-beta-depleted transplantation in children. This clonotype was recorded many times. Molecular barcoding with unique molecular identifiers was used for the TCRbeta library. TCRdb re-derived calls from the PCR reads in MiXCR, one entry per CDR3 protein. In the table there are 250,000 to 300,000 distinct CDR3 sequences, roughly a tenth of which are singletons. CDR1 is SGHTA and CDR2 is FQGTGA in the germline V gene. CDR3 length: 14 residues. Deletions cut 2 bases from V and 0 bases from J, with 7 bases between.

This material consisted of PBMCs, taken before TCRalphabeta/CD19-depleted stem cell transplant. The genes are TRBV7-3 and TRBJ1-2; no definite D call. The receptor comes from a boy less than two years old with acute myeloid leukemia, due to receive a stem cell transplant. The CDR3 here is CASSLDGANYGYTF. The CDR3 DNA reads TGTGCCAGCAGCTTAGACGGAGCTAACTATGGCTACACCTTC. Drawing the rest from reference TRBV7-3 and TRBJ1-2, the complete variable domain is GAGVSQTPSNKVTEKGKYVELRCDPISGHTALYWYRQSLGQGPEFLIYFQGTGAADDSGLPNDRFFAVRPEGSVSTLKIQRTERGDSAVYLCASSLDGANYGYTFGSGTRLTVV.